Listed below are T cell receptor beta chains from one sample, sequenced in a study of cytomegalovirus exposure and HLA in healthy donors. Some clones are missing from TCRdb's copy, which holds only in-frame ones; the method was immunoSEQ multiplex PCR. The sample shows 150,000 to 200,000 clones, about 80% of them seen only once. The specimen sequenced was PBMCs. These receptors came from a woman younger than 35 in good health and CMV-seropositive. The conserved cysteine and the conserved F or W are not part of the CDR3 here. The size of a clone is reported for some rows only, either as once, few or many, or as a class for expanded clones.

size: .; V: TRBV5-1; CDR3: ASSFYNRDYNEQF
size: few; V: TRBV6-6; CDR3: ASRSFSAGADYEQY
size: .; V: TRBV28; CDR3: ASSLRETQY
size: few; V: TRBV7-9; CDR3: ASRQVNGGPETQY
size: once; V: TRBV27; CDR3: ASSSTGPGTGELF
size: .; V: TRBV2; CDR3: ASSERSVYEQY
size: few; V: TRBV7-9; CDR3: ASSPRDKEKLF
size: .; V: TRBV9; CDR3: ASNGGGTSADTQY
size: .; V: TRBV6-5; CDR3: ASTAGGLFNEQF
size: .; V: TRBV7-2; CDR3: ASSLGGLGVYGYT